These 30 T cell receptor beta chains share one sample of origin, sequenced in a study of blood T cell repertoires in COVID-19. Profiled with immunoSEQ multiplex PCR; TCRdb holds only in-frame clones, not every one. The sample includes more than 80,000 clones, more than 75% of them seen just once. Sequenced input: peripheral blood. All receptors derive from a man aged 45-60 years with active or convalescent COVID-19.

V is TRBV19 and J is TRBJ1-6, with TRBD1 matching 10 bases. The CDR3 has 13 residues. Trimming removed 5 bases from V and 10 bases from J; junction bases left unmatched: 2. Per the germline V gene, CDR1 is LNHDA and CDR2 is SQIVND (reference sequence). The CDR3, as DNA: TGTGCCAGTAGTGGGGACAGGGGCTCACCCCTCCACTTT. Translating it yields CASSGDRGSPLHF.

CDR3 DNA sequence: TGTGCCAGCAGCTTAGGGGCGGGGGGGCCGAATGAGCAGTTCTTC. Protein product: CASSLGAGGPNEQFF. The V gene is TRBV7-6, the J gene TRBJ2-1, with 9 bases matching TRBD2. The CDR3 covers 15 residues. Germline CDR1 SGHVS, CDR2 FNYEAQ. J lost 7 bases, V lost 1 base, and 5 bases had no gene match.

This chain uses TRBV24-1 with TRBJ2-1; TRBD1 matches 10 bases. Germline CDR1 is KGHDR and CDR2 is SFDVKD. This CDR3 contains 18 residues. J gave up 2 bases and V 4 bases, and 10 bases lay outside the gene matches. The CDR3: CATSDSSLTGGTYNEQFF. Written as DNA, the CDR3 is TGTGCCACCAGTGACTCTTCCCTGACAGGGGGCACCTACAATGAGCAGTTCTTC.

This chain joins TRBV7-8 and TRBJ2-7; D not resolved. This CDR3 contains 13 residues. V dropped 7 bases and J dropped 1 base, with 11 bases sitting between them. The germline V gene has CDR1 SGHVS and CDR2 FQNEAQ. The chain's CDR3 is CASTATHSYEQYF. The CDR3 DNA reads TGTGCCAGCACCGCGACACATTCCTACGAGCAGTACTTC.

This clone was picked up one time. This chain uses TRBV24-1 with TRBJ2-5; no firm D call. Germline V gene lookup returns CDR1 KGHDR and CDR2 SFDVKD. V dropped 4 bases and J dropped 5 bases, with 10 bases sitting between them. The CDR3 runs to 13 residues. As DNA, the CDR3 is TGTGCCACCAGTGACAGACAATGGGAGACCCAGTACTTC. The encoded protein is CATSDRQWETQYF.

V gene TRBV19 combines with J gene TRBJ1-4, with D tentatively TRBD1 (6 bases). This CDR3 has 14 residues. V lost 7 bases and J lost 5, with 14 bases in between. Germline loops: CDR1 LNHDA, CDR2 SQIVND (reference sequence). The CDR3 region has the DNA TGTGCCAGTAATACAGGGAGGGGGAATGAAAAACTGTTTTTT. It codes for CASNTGRGNEKLFF.

The J gene is TRBJ1-5, the V gene TRBV27; unclear D gene. Germline V lookup: CDR1 MNHEY, CDR2 SMNVEV (reference sequence). This CDR3 region has 13 residues. V was cut by 2 bases and J by 5 bases, with 7 bases left in between. CDR3 loop: CASSLQYDQPQHF. In nucleotides, the CDR3 is TGTGCCAGCAGTTTACAGTATGATCAGCCCCAGCATTTT.

The rearrangement links TRBV29-1 to TRBJ1-2; perhaps TRBD1 as D (6 bases). The germline V and J ends were trimmed by 0 bases and 2 bases, with 10 bases remaining between them. The germline V gene has CDR1 SQVTM and CDR2 ANQGSEA. This CDR3 contains 14 residues. The CDR3 reads CSVEERTANYGYTF. CDR3 DNA sequence: TGCAGCGTTGAAGAGAGGACAGCCAACTATGGCTACACCTTC.

This chain connects TRBV7-9 to TRBJ2-1, with 7 bases that match TRBD1. CDR1 SEHNR and CDR2 FQNEAQ come from the germline V gene (reference sequence). The V segment lost 4 bases and the J segment 9 bases; nucleotides outside the gene matches: 0. The CDR3 spans 11 residues. The CDR3: CASSSGGEQFF. DNA of the CDR3: TGTGCCAGCAGCTCAGGGGGTGAGCAGTTCTTC.

This clone was observed a single time. The chain combines TRBV5-6 with TRBJ1-1; TRBD1 matches 7 bases. CDR1 is SGHDT and CDR2 is YYEEEE in the germline V gene. This CDR3 is 15 amino acids long. V was pared by 4 bases and J by 3 bases, with 9 bases of the junction left unmatched. The CDR3 loop reads CASSRQGREDTEAFF. CDR3 in DNA: TGTGCCAGCAGCCGACAGGGTAGGGAGGACACTGAAGCTTTCTTT.

The genes are TRBV11-2 and TRBJ2-3, with 8 nucleotides matching TRBD2. The ends lost 1 base at V and 5 bases at J; junction bases unmatched: 11. The CDR3 is made up of 17 amino acids. The germline CDR1 and CDR2 sequences are SGHAT and FQNNGV. The CDR3 bases are TGTGCCAGCAGCTTAGTGGGCAGCGGGGGTTGGGAAGATACGCAGTATTTT. Its translation: CASSLVGSGGWEDTQYF. The entire variable domain, with the rest obtained from reference TRBV11-2 and TRBJ2-3, is as follows: EAGVAQSPRYKIIEKRQSVAFWCNPISGHATLYWYQQILGQGPKLLIQFQNNGVVDDSQLPKDRFSAERLKGVDSTLKIQPAKLEDSAVYLCASSLVGSGGWEDTQYFGPGTRLTVL.

This chain links TRBV28 with TRBJ1-4; 7 positions agree with TRBD1. Trimming cost V 6 bases and J 4 bases; bases outside gene matches: 8. Germline CDR1 and CDR2: MDHEN and SYDVKM. The CDR3 extends over 15 amino acids. The CDR3 reads CASRPNRGGNEKLFF. The CDR3 region has the DNA TGTGCCAGCAGGCCTAACAGGGGAGGTAATGAAAAACTGTTTTTT. The full variable domain, in which reference TRBV28 and TRBJ1-4 provide the parts outside the CDR3, is DVKVTQSSRYLVKRTGEKVFLECVQDMDHENMFWYRQDPGLGLRLIYFSYDVKMKEKGDIPEGYSVSREKKERFSLILESASTNQTSMYLCASRPNRGGNEKLFFGSGTQLSVL.

The chain has TRBV5-1 and TRBJ1-2; weak D call: TRBD1 (5 bases). The germline V gene has CDR1 SGHRS and CDR2 YFSETQ. Trimming stripped 4 bases from V and 3 bases from J, with 7 bases between. The CDR3 is 12 residues long. CDR3 nucleotides: TGCGCCAGCAGCCTAGGGGACTATGGCTACACCTTC. Residues: CASSLGDYGYTF.

This clone came up once. The chain employs TRBV6-2 or TRBV6-3 and TRBJ2-4; D not certain. From germline, CDR1 is MNHEY and CDR2 SVGEGT. This CDR3 contains 17 residues. The germline V and J ends were trimmed by 0 bases and 0 bases, with 12 bases remaining between them. CDR3 amino acids: CASSYSPGHPAKNIQYF. CDR3 DNA: TGTGCCAGCAGTTACTCACCAGGTCATCCAGCCAAAAACATTCAGTACTTC.

This rearrangement joins TRBV6-2 or TRBV6-3 to TRBJ1-5; the match to TRBD1 covers 7 bases. CDR3 length: 15 residues. The germline gives CDR1 MNHEY, CDR2 SVGEGT. Trimming removed 0 bases from V and 4 bases from J; junction bases left unmatched: 3. Here the CDR3 DNA reads TGTGCCAGCAGTTACTCCTCGACAGGGAATCAGCCCCAGCATTTT. Translating gives CASSYSSTGNQPQHF.

The sample holds a few counts of this clone. The rearrangement links TRBV5-5 to TRBJ2-5; 10 positions match TRBD2. V gave up 4 bases and J gave up 5 bases; unmatched junction bases: 14. This CDR3 has 17 residues. In germline, CDR1 is SGHKS, CDR2 YYEKEE (reference sequence). The CDR3 reads CASSQLASGGTGETQYF. The CDR3 DNA is TGTGCCAGCAGCCAGCTGGCTAGCGGGGGCACCGGCGAGACCCAGTACTTC.

This sequence joins TRBV27 and TRBJ1-3; D uncertain. CDR1 is MNHEY, CDR2 SMNVEV, per germline (reference sequence). Trimming stripped 4 bases from V and 2 bases from J, with 12 bases between. This CDR3 has 15 amino acids. The CDR3 sequence: CASSSLTAAGNTIYF. The DNA for the CDR3 is TGTGCCAGCAGTTCACTGACGGCGGCTGGAAACACCATATATTTT.

This clone is labeled as medium-sized. The V call is TRBV5-1, the J call TRBJ2-7; no definite D call. The CDR3 consists of 14 residues. In germline, CDR1 is SGHRS, CDR2 YFSETQ. The V end was cut by 3 bases, the J end by 2 bases, with 12 bases between. CDR3 sequence reads: CASSSQTETYEQYF. The DNA of the CDR3 is TGCGCCAGCAGCTCCCAGACGGAGACCTACGAGCAGTACTTC.

J is TRBJ1-1 and V is TRBV15, with a weak D call TRBD1 (6 bases). Looked up from germline, CDR1 is LNHNV and CDR2 is YYDKDF (reference sequence). This CDR3 is 14 amino acids long. The V and J ends lost 2 bases and 4 bases respectively, with 11 bases between them. The CDR3 loop reads CATSRPGDGTEAFF. The CDR3, as DNA: TGTGCCACCAGCAGACCAGGGGACGGCACTGAAGCTTTCTTT. Filled out from reference TRBV15 and TRBJ1-1, the complete variable domain reads DAMVIQNPRYQVTQFGKPVTLSCSQTLNHNVMYWYQQKSSQAPKLLFHYYDKDFNNEADTPDNFQSRRPNTSFCFLDIRSPGLGDTAMYLCATSRPGDGTEAFFGQGTRLTVV.

This chain uses TRBV4-3 with TRBJ2-1; 13 bases align to TRBD2. Germline CDR1 LGHNA, CDR2 YSLEER. Germline trimming cut 3 bases from V and 4 bases from J; bases unmatched to any gene: 3. There are 16 residues in the CDR3. The CDR3 nucleotides read TGCGCCAGCAGCCAGAGGACTAGCGGGGGTTACAATGAGCAGTTCTTC. Protein sequence: CASSQRTSGGYNEQFF.

The table lists this clone with a few counts. This sequence joins TRBV28 and TRBJ1-4; D is unresolved. Germline loops: CDR1 MDHEN, CDR2 SYDVKM. The CDR3 consists of 17 residues. V gave up 5 bases and J gave up 0 bases, with 16 bases separating them. CDR3 in DNA: TGTGCCAGCAGTCCTTCGGGCGGGCCTGCAACTAATGAAAAACTGTTTTTT. Translation: CASSPSGGPATNEKLFF.

The DNA for the CDR3 is TGTGCCAGCAGTTCCCCACAGGGTTCCTATGGCTACACCTTC. Its translation: CASSSPQGSYGYTF. The chain combines TRBV28 with TRBJ1-2, with D maybe TRBD1 (6 bases). Germline lookup yields CDR1 MDHEN and CDR2 SYDVKM. The V and J ends lost 4 bases and 4 bases respectively, with 13 bases between them. This CDR3 comprises 14 residues.

This clone showed up just a few times. The rearrangement uses TRBV21-1 and TRBJ1-2; the table names TRBD1, a call not compared with the DNA. TRBV21-1 is labeled a pseudogene. The length of the CDR3 is 13 residues. The CDR3 sequence is CASSNARLYGYTF. The CDR3 DNA follows: TGTGCCAGCAGCAATGCCAGGTTGTACGGCTACACCTTC.

This clone was counted once. J is TRBJ1-1 and V is TRBV10-3, with 10 bases aligning to TRBD1. The germline V gene has CDR1 ENHRY and CDR2 SYGVKD. CDR3 length equals 17 residues. V gave up 3 bases and J gave up 1 base; unmatched junction bases: 8. The CDR3 reads CAISDLRDRGPNTEAFF. DNA of the CDR3: TGTGCCATCAGTGACCTCCGGGACAGGGGCCCGAACACTGAAGCTTTCTTT.

This clone was observed a handful of times. The genes are TRBV28 and TRBJ2-3, with 7 nucleotides matching TRBD2. This CDR3 has 13 amino acids. Trimming cost V 10 bases and J 1 base; bases outside gene matches: 5. From germline, CDR1 is MDHEN and CDR2 SYDVKM. For the CDR3, the DNA is TGTGCCACACGGGGGAGGGGCACAGATACGCAGTATTTT. Protein: CATRGRGTDTQYF.

The J gene is TRBJ2-1, the V gene TRBV7-8, with 7 bases aligning to TRBD2. CDR1 and CDR2 (germline): SGHVS, FQNEAQ. The CDR3 is 15 residues long. The V segment lost 3 bases and the J segment 5 bases; nucleotides outside the gene matches: 7. CDR3 nucleotide sequence: TGTGCCAGCAGCTTGAGGCTAGCGGACAACAATGAGCAGTTCTTC. It encodes CASSLRLADNNEQFF.

The V and J genes are TRBV7-6 and TRBJ2-7; TRBD1 is a possible D gene (6 bases). V lost 5 bases, J lost 1 base, and 9 bases lay in between. This CDR3 contains 13 residues. Germline V CDR1 and CDR2: SGHVS, FNYEAQ. The CDR3 DNA follows: TGTGCCAGCAGCCGGGACACTTCCTACGAGCAGTACTTC. Amino acids: CASSRDTSYEQYF.

The CDR3 protein is CASSSTTENTEAFF. The CDR3 bases are TGTGCCAGCAGCTCCACGACAGAGAACACTGAAGCTTTCTTT. This sequence joins TRBV7-9 and TRBJ1-1; D may be TRBD1 (5 bases). The germline V gene encodes CDR1 SEHNR and CDR2 FQNEAQ (reference sequence). This CDR3 comprises 14 residues. The V gene lost 4 bases and the J gene lost 1 base, with 10 bases spanning the gap.

This rearrangement joins TRBV5-4 to TRBJ2-5; the match to TRBD1 covers 7 bases. The germline V gene has CDR1 SGHNT and CDR2 YYREEE (reference sequence). V was pared by 4 bases and J by 1 base, with 4 bases of the junction left unmatched. This CDR3 has 14 amino acids. The DNA for the CDR3 is TGTGCCAGCAGCGGATCAGGGGGCCAAGAGACCCAGTACTTC. This codes for CASSGSGGQETQYF.

V is TRBV3-1 (or the pseudogene TRBV3-2) and J is TRBJ1-3, with D tentatively TRBD1 (5 bases). CDR1 LGHDT and CDR2 YNNKEL come from the germline V gene (reference sequence). This CDR3 comprises 14 residues. Trimming left V 1 base short and J 1 base short, with 5 bases between. For the CDR3, the DNA is TGTGCCAGCAGCCAAGGGACATCTGGAAACACCATATATTTT. Protein: CASSQGTSGNTIYF.